One sample yielded the 8 T cell receptor beta chains listed below, sequenced in a study of blood T cell repertoires in COVID-19. Assay used: immunoSEQ multiplex PCR; TCRdb lists only in-frame clones, some missing. Among 110,000 or so clones, around 85% were seen once, and the ten largest hold about 2.7%. The specimen sequenced was peripheral blood. These receptors all stem from a man aged 50 or older with acute or convalescent COVID-19.

CDR3 sequence: CASSWGSGGQETQYF. The CDR3 bases are TGTGCCAGCAGCTGGGGTAGCGGGGGGCAAGAGACCCAGTACTTC. The rearrangement uses TRBV5-4 and TRBJ2-5, with TRBD2 identical over 10 bases. This CDR3 spans 15 amino acids. In germline, CDR1 is SGHNT, CDR2 YYREEE (reference sequence). V was clipped by 3 bases and J by 2 bases; unmatched bases: 4.

The V gene is TRBV29-1, the J gene TRBJ2-5, with D perhaps TRBD1 (6 bases). Germline loops: CDR1 SQVTM, CDR2 ANQGSEA. This CDR3 is built from 15 residues. V shed 7 bases and J shed 4 bases, with 22 bases lying between them. The CDR3 loop reads CSGKGHLRRGETQYF. The CDR3 nucleotides read TGCAGCGGAAAGGGACACCTCAGGCGTGGAGAGACCCAGTACTTC.

The chain combines TRBV4-1 with TRBJ1-1; possibly TRBD1 for D (5 bases). CDR3 length: 13 amino acids. Germline assignment: CDR1 MGHRA and CDR2 YSYEKL. V lost 2 bases and J 4 bases, leaving 8 bases between the germline ends. CDR3 sequence: CASSQQGLTEAFF. CDR3 in DNA: TGCGCCAGCAGCCAACAGGGACTCACTGAAGCTTTCTTT.

This clone was picked up a small number of times. V gene TRBV18 combines with J gene TRBJ2-1, with 9 bases identical to TRBD1. Trimming at V came to 3 bases and at J to 9 bases, leaving 15 bases not matched to a gene. Germline CDR1 is KGHSH and CDR2 is LQKENI. This CDR3 spans 17 amino acids. The CDR3 loop is CASSPNPVGQGEGEQFF. As DNA, the CDR3 is TGTGCCAGCTCACCTAATCCGGTGGGACAGGGAGAGGGTGAGCAGTTCTTC.

The genes are TRBV28 and TRBJ1-1; D is possibly TRBD1 (6 bases). The CDR3 consists of 15 residues. Between the trimmed V and J ends, which lost 6 bases and 2 bases, there was a span of 16 bases. Germline V gives CDR1 MDHEN, CDR2 SYDVKM. The CDR3 region is CASRLPGHINTEAFF. CDR3 sequence (DNA): TGTGCCAGCAGGTTACCGGGACACATAAACACTGAAGCTTTCTTT.

The genes are TRBV27 and TRBJ1-2; 8 bases are a match to TRBD1. The germline CDR1 and CDR2 sequences are MNHEY and SMNVEV (reference sequence). V lost 6 bases to trimming and J lost 6 bases; unmatched junction nucleotides: 12. The length of the CDR3 is 15 residues. The CDR3 DNA sequence: TGTGCCAGCAGACCAATCGGACAGGGAAGAGATGGCTACACCTTC. This encodes CASRPIGQGRDGYTF.

The chain links TRBV14 to TRBJ1-2; 10 nucleotides align to TRBD1. Trimming cost V 3 bases and J 5 bases; bases outside gene matches: 6. CDR3 length equals 15 residues. The V gene's germline CDR1 is SGHDN and CDR2 FVKESK. The DNA of the CDR3 is TGTGCCAGCAGCCAGCCGGGACAGGGGCTGTATGGCTACACCTTC. Translation gives CASSQPGQGLYGYTF.

This clone was recorded once. At one boundary the junction diverges from the germline segment, which might be a read error. J is TRBJ2-1 and V is TRBV9; 11 bases fit TRBD2. Germline CDR1 and CDR2: SGDLS and YYNGEE. The CDR3 contains 16 residues. CDR3 protein: CASSVFSGGAVNGQFF. The CDR3 DNA follows: TGTGCCAGCAGCGTCTTTAGCGGGGGGGCAGTCAATGGGCAGTTCTTC.